Below, 10 T cell receptor beta chains from the same sample are listed, as sequenced in a study of T cells in narcolepsy. TCRdb keeps only in-frame clones here, not all; method: immunoSEQ multiplex PCR. This sample has 37,000 or so clones; approximately 85% occur once, and the top ten carry roughly 1.7%. Sequencing used CD45RA- memory CD4+ T cells from PBMCs. These receptors originate from a human donor with narcolepsy.

The CDR3 bases are TGTGCCAGCAGCCTCCGTGGACAGGGTGAAGCTTTCTTT. As protein: CASSLRGQGEAFF. V is TRBV11-3 and J is TRBJ1-1, with 8 positions matching TRBD1. There are 13 residues in the CDR3. From germline, CDR1 is SGHNT and CDR2 YENEEA. The J segment lost 7 bases and the V segment lost 5 bases, leaving 6 bases of the junction unmatched.

J is TRBJ1-1 and V is TRBV10-3; D gene unclear. There are 14 residues in the CDR3. Germline V gene sequence: CDR1 ENHRY, CDR2 SYGVKD. The V end lost 5 bases, the J end lost 4 bases, and 14 bases lay between the germline ends. The CDR3 sequence is CAISLGQAGTEAFF. The DNA of the CDR3 is TGTGCCATCAGTCTAGGGCAGGCGGGCACTGAAGCTTTCTTT.

CDR3 sequence reads: CASSLVGGTAFF. The CDR3 DNA is TGTGCCAGCAGCTTAGTAGGGGGCACGGCTTTCTTT. The J gene is TRBJ1-1, the V gene TRBV7-2, with TRBD1 identical over 7 bases. V lost 1 base, J lost 11 bases, and 4 bases stayed unmatched. The CDR3 totals 12 residues. Germline CDR1 and CDR2: SGHTA and FQGNSA.

The CDR3 nucleotides are TGTGCCAGCAGGACGTTCAATCAGCCCCAGCATTTT. Protein sequence: CASRTFNQPQHF. This chain connects TRBV6-5 to TRBJ1-5; D unresolved. CDR3 length: 12 residues. CDR1 is MNHEY and CDR2 is SVGAGI in the germline V gene. V lost 6 bases to trimming and J lost 3 bases, with 6 bases between them.

CDR3 DNA: TGCGCCAGCAGCCCGACGGGAACCTATGGCTACACCTTC. Its protein product is CASSPTGTYGYTF. V gene TRBV4-3 combines with J gene TRBJ1-2; no clear D. The CDR3 loop spans 13 amino acids. The germline V gene encodes CDR1 LGHNA and CDR2 YSLEER. V dropped 4 bases and J dropped 4 bases, with 10 bases sitting between them.

This clone has only one observation. The chain is built from TRBV7-9 and TRBJ1-3; D is unresolved. CDR3 length: 13 amino acids. The germline V gene has CDR1 SEHNR and CDR2 FQNEAQ (reference sequence). Trimming removed 6 bases at V and 4 bases at J, with 10 bases between. The CDR3 is CASSTGGGNTIYF. DNA of the CDR3: TGTGCCAGCAGTACCGGTGGGGGAAACACCATATATTTT.

The rearrangement joins TRBV4-2 to TRBJ1-5; the D is unclear. Germline values: CDR1 LGHNA, CDR2 YNFKEQ. The length of the CDR3 is 13 residues. V was trimmed by 0 bases and J by 5 bases, leaving 5 bases between them. CDR3 DNA sequence: TGTGCCAGCAGCCAAGATAGGGATCAGCCCCAGCATTTT. This gives the protein CASSQDRDQPQHF.

The rearrangement uses TRBV10-3 and TRBJ1-4, with D perhaps matching TRBD1 (6 bases). Germline CDR1 is ENHRY and CDR2 is SYGVKD. With 4 bases removed from V and 6 bases from J, the gap between germline ends came to 12 bases. The CDR3 sequence is 14 residues long. The CDR3 bases are TGTGCCATCAGTGCAGGCAGGGGAGATGAAAAACTGTTTTTT. It translates to CAISAGRGDEKLFF.

This chain connects TRBV25-1 to TRBJ1-1, with D uncertain. V was pared by 7 bases and J by 1 base, with 7 bases between. Germline V gene data show CDR1 as MGHDK and CDR2 as SYGVNS. CDR3 size: 12 residues. DNA for the CDR3: TGTGCCAGCATTGCCGGGAACACTGAAGCTTTCTTT. Translating it yields CASIAGNTEAFF.

CDR3 bases: TGTGCCAGCAGCTGGAACGCCGGGACAGGGGGCACTGAAGCTTTCTTT. This sequence encodes CASSWNAGTGGTEAFF. This sequence joins TRBV7-2 and TRBJ1-1; 11 bases align to TRBD1. The junction had 8 bases not matched to a gene; V was cut back by 4 bases and J by 4 bases. This CDR3 is 16 amino acids long. Germline V lookup: CDR1 SGHTA, CDR2 FQGNSA. The entire variable domain, with the rest obtained from reference TRBV7-2 and TRBJ1-1, is as follows: GAGVSQSPSNKVTEKGKDVELRCDPISGHTALYWYRQSLGQGLEFLIYFQGNSAPDKSGLPSDRFSAERTGGSVSTLTIQRTQQEDSAVYLCASSWNAGTGGTEAFFGQGTRLTVV.